This record concerns one T cell receptor (beta chain) sequence. Its antigen is still unknown. The content of samples before DNA extraction was roughly 0.95-11 million cryopreserved PBMC. The entry originates in a study of long-term antiretroviral therapy in people with HIV. Across the whole study: A decade or so separates the oldest specimens from the later 2015 immediate-ART recommendation. Regarding the study as a whole: Diversity rose after ART but stayed below transplant donor controls. HIV repertoire CDR3 lengths ranged less widely than those of controls.

Survey level was the resolution at which the v3.0 immunoSEQ assay ran. Produced via immunoSEQ multiplex PCR; TCRdb's table is partial and in-frame only. There are more than 20,000 clones in the sample; approximately 80% occur only once, and approximately 4.5% lies in the top ten. The TCR was taken from a man between 18 and 29 years old with HIV. This material consisted of unsorted PBMCs, taken 0.5 years after starting antiretroviral therapy.

The CDR3 is CASALGGLLNTEAFF. The CDR3 bases are TGTGCCAGCGCACTGGGCGGACTGCTTAACACTGAAGCTTTCTTT. The chain links TRBV18 to TRBJ1-1; D unclear. Germline CDR1 reads KGHSH; CDR2 reads LQKENI. Trimming took off 8 bases at V and 2 bases at J, with 18 bases between the two ends. CDR3 length equals 15 residues.